This is a list of T cell receptor beta chains from one sample in a study of blood T cell repertoires in COVID-19. This table comes from immunoSEQ multiplex PCR, and its TCRdb copy is limited to in-frame clones, with some not included. Of 150,000 to 200,000 clones in the sample, more than 60% were seen once. Sequencing was performed on peripheral blood. The receptors here all came from a man in his 70s with acute or convalescent COVID-19. Both conserved end residues are part of each CDR3. A D gene is named only where the DNA matches it firmly. Some rows have no size entry. The others give once, few or many, or a class for an expanded clone.

j_call,d_call,clone_size,v_call,cdr3_aa,cdr3_nt
TRBJ2-2,NA,few,TRBV13,CASSSPQVSTGELFF,TGTGCCAGCAGCTCCCCGCAGGTGAGCACCGGGGAGCTGTTTTTT
TRBJ2-7,NA,NA,TRBV29-1,CSVETAVSSYEQYF,TGCAGCGTTGAGACGGCGGTGAGCTCCTACGAGCAGTACTTC
TRBJ1-1,TRBD1,NA,TRBV5-4,CASSLQGDRGITEAFF,TGTGCCAGCAGCCTCCAGGGGGACAGGGGTATCACTGAAGCTTTCTTT
TRBJ2-5,TRBD2,NA,TRBV4-2,CASSQAGGPDSETQYF,TGTGCCAGCAGCCAAGCGGGAGGGCCGGATTCCGAGACCCAGTACTTC
TRBJ1-2,TRBD1,once,TRBV2,CASSEALRTGGQGYTF,TGTGCCAGCAGTGAAGCGCTTCGAACAGGGGGCCAGGGCTACACCTTC
TRBJ1-2,NA,NA,TRBV19,CASSPTNLIYGYTF,TGTGCCAGTAGTCCGACTAACCTGATTTATGGCTACACCTTC
TRBJ1-3,NA,NA,TRBV19,CASSIRSGSGNTIYF,TGTGCCAGTAGTATTCGGTCAGGTTCTGGAAACACCATATATTTT
TRBJ1-5,TRBD1,NA,TRBV11-2,CASSSGQGAAQPQHF,TGTGCCAGCAGCTCAGGCCAGGGGGCAGCTCAGCCCCAGCATTTT
TRBJ1-1,NA,NA,TRBV2,CASSENWNTEAFF,TGTGCCAGCAGTGAAAACTGGAACACTGAAGCTTTCTTT
TRBJ1-1,NA,NA,TRBV6-1,CASSEGGEAFF,TGTGCCAGCAGTGAAGGCGGTGAAGCTTTCTTT
TRBJ2-5,TRBD1,NA,TRBV11-2,CASTPGQARETQYF,TGTGCCAGCACCCCCGGACAGGCCCGAGAGACCCAGTACTTC
TRBJ1-2,NA,NA,TRBV5-8,CASSLDSREGF,TGTGCCAGCAGCTTGGACAGTCGGGAAGGCTTC
TRBJ2-1,TRBD2,NA,TRBV29-1,CSVETSGRFFSYNEQFF,TGCAGCGTTGAGACTAGCGGGAGGTTTTTCTCCTACAATGAGCAGTTCTTC
TRBJ1-6,TRBD1,NA,TRBV7-9,CASSRDREESPLHF,TGTGCCAGCAGCCGGGACAGGGAGGAATCACCCCTCCACTTT
TRBJ2-5,TRBD1,NA,TRBV19,CASSIGQGQETQYF,TGTGCCAGTAGTATAGGACAGGGACAAGAGACCCAGTACTTC
TRBJ2-1,TRBD2,once,TRBV5-4,CASSPGLAGGEQFF,TGTGCCAGCAGCCCCGGACTAGCGGGAGGTGAGCAGTTCTTC
TRBJ2-1,TRBD2,NA,TRBV10-3,CAISDSGGFYNEQFF,TGTGCCATCAGCGATAGCGGGGGGTTTTACAATGAGCAGTTCTTC
TRBJ2-1,NA,once,TRBV5-1,CASSGGSWEQFF,TGCGCCAGCAGCGGCGGGTCGTGGGAGCAGTTCTTC
TRBJ2-2,NA,NA,TRBV9,CASSVVGGGRGGELFF,TGTGCCAGCAGCGTAGTTGGAGGGGGCCGGGGCGGGGAGCTGTTTTTT
TRBJ1-4,NA,NA,TRBV5-1,CASSRASGGNEKLFF,TGCGCCAGCAGCCGTGCGTCGGGGGGCAATGAAAAACTGTTTTTT
TRBJ2-3,TRBD1,NA,TRBV28,CASRGADRGSNTQYF,TGTGCCAGCAGGGGGGCGGACAGGGGTTCTAATACGCAGTATTTT
TRBJ1-2,NA,NA,TRBV7-3,CASSSGVHGYTF,TGTGCCAGCAGCTCAGGGGTCCATGGCTACACCTTC
TRBJ2-3,NA,NA,TRBV20-1,CSASVGGTDTQYF,TGCAGTGCTAGTGTAGGGGGCACAGATACGCAGTATTTT
TRBJ1-1,TRBD1,once,TRBV18,CASSPNPGQGEAFF,TGTGCCAGCTCACCAAACCCGGGACAGGGAGAAGCTTTCTTT
TRBJ2-1,NA,NA,TRBV7-2,CASSLGLNNEQFF,TGTGCCAGCAGCTTAGGACTTAACAATGAGCAGTTCTTC
TRBJ2-7,NA,NA,TRBV6-5,CASSYSVQRNSYEQYF,TGTGCCAGCAGTTACTCGGTCCAGCGTAACTCCTACGAGCAGTACTTC
TRBJ1-2,TRBD1,NA,TRBV30,CAWRWGQPNYGYTF,TGTGCCTGGAGATGGGGACAGCCTAACTATGGCTACACCTTC